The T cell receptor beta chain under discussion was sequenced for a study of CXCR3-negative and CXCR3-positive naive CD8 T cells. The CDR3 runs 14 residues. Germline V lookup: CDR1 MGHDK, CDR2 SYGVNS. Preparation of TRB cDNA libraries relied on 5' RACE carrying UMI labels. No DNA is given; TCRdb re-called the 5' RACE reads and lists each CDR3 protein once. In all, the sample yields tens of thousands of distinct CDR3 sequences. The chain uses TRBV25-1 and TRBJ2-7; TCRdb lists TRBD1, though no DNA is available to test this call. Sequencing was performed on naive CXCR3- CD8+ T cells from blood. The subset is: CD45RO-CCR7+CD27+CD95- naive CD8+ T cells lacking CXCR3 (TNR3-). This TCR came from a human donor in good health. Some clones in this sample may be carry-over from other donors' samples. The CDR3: CASSRRDSWSEQYF.